These 26 T cell receptor beta chains originate from one sample sequenced in a study of blood T cell repertoires in COVID-19 (dated by TCRdb to about 2020). The receptor library was made with the immunoSEQ multiplex PCR assay. The clones in this table, taken by TCRdb from immuneACCESS, are in-frame only. Not every clone is retained; where verified, under half of the shortfall comes from an unresolved V gene, and the cause of the rest is unknown. The sample records about 220,000 clones, about 78% of which are singletons. The ten top clones hold 7.2% of the sample. Sequenced input: peripheral blood. The receptors were sampled from a woman aged 65 to 85 with acute or convalescent COVID-19.

This clone was found once. V is TRBV29-1 and J is TRBJ2-2; TRBD1 might be the D (6 bases). CDR3 length: 11 residues. CDR1 SQVTM and CDR2 ANQGSEA come from the germline V gene. Trimming cost V 6 bases and J 4 bases, with 6 bases left between them. In nucleotides, the CDR3 is TGCAGCGTACAGGGCACCGGGGAGCTGTTTTTT. Translated: CSVQGTGELFF.

The chain is built from TRBV10-2 and TRBJ1-4; 7 bases match TRBD1. The CDR3 length is 14 residues. J was trimmed by 4 bases and V by 6 bases; bases with no gene match: 5. Germline V lookup: CDR1 WSHSY, CDR2 SAAADI. CDR3 bases: TGCGCCAGCAGGTCAGGGGGAGATAATGAAAAACTGTTTTTT. Its protein product is CASRSGGDNEKLFF.

This clone has a single count. The chain employs TRBV18 and TRBJ1-6, with D possibly matching TRBD1 (6 bases). Germline loops: CDR1 KGHSH, CDR2 LQKENI. The length of the CDR3 is 15 residues. Trimming shortened V by 3 bases and J by 14 bases, and 20 bases separated the two germline ends. The CDR3 spells CASSPSGTPTLTLHF. In DNA form, the CDR3 reads TGTGCCAGCTCACCTTCCGGGACACCTACCCTCACCCTCCACTTT.

The J gene is TRBJ2-1, the V gene TRBV5-8; D possibly corresponds to TRBD2 (5 bases). The CDR3 extends over 15 amino acids. V lost 0 bases and J 6 bases, leaving 13 bases between the germline ends. CDR1 SGHTS and CDR2 YDEGEE come from the germline V gene. CDR3: CASSLGLAESNEQFF. CDR3 DNA sequence: TGTGCCAGCAGCTTGGGGCTAGCAGAATCCAATGAGCAGTTCTTC.

This clone is a singleton in its sample. The chain joins TRBV19 to TRBJ1-3, with 9 bases lining up with TRBD1. The V and J ends lost 9 bases and 4 bases, in that order; junction bases with no gene match: 10. From germline, CDR1 is LNHDA and CDR2 SQIVND (reference sequence). This CDR3 is built from 15 residues. The CDR3, as DNA: TGTGCCAGCCACCCGGGACAGGGAAGGGGAAACACCATATATTTT. It is translated as CASHPGQGRGNTIYF.

This chain joins TRBV5-1 and TRBJ1-3, with 8 bases that match TRBD1. The V and J ends lost 0 bases and 2 bases, in that order; junction bases with no gene match: 4. Germline values: CDR1 SGHRS, CDR2 YFSETQ. There are 16 residues in the CDR3. In nucleotides, the CDR3 is TGCGCCAGCAGCTTGGGCGCAGGGGGCCCTGGAAACACCATATATTTT. Amino acid sequence: CASSLGAGGPGNTIYF.

The chain employs TRBV4-2 and TRBJ1-2, with a tentative D call TRBD1 (6 bases). This CDR3 is built from 17 residues. The germline V gene encodes CDR1 LGHNA and CDR2 YNFKEQ. The V end was cut by 0 bases, the J end by 7 bases, with 21 bases between. The DNA of the CDR3 is TGTGCCAGCAGCCAAGATCGGGAGGCAGGGGTAAGGAGTGGCTACACCTTC. Its protein product is CASSQDREAGVRSGYTF.

The J gene is TRBJ1-1, the V gene TRBV7-2, with D perhaps matching TRBD1 (5 bases). Germline lookup yields CDR1 SGHTA and CDR2 FQGNSA. This CDR3 is built from 14 residues. V was shortened by 3 bases and J by 6 bases, with 14 bases between the two germline ends. The CDR3 DNA sequence: TGTGCCAGCAGCTTCCAGGGAGGAGGCGCTGAAGCTTTCTTT. Translating gives CASSFQGGGAEAFF. The full variable domain, completed using reference TRBV7-2 and TRBJ1-1, is GAGVSQSPSNKVTEKGKDVELRCDPISGHTALYWYRQSLGQGLEFLIYFQGNSAPDKSGLPSDRFSAERTGGSVSTLTIQRTQQEDSAVYLCASSFQGGGAEAFFGQGTRLTVV.

This clone was detected only once. CDR3 region: CASSEGLAGGTDTQYF. CDR3 sequence (DNA): TGTGCCAGCAGTGAGGGGCTAGCGGGGGGCACAGATACGCAGTATTTT. The V call is TRBV9, the J call TRBJ2-3; 10 bases align to TRBD2. The CDR3 is 16 amino acids. Germline CDR1 reads SGDLS; CDR2 reads YYNGEE. The trim removed 5 bases at V and 1 base at J, leaving 7 bases unmatched. The variable domain in full, completed from reference TRBV9 and TRBJ2-3, reads DSGVTQTPKHLITATGQRVTLRCSPRSGDLSVYWYQQSLDQGLQFLIQYYNGEERAKGNILERFSAQQFPDLHSELNLSSLELGDSALYFCASSEGLAGGTDTQYFGPGTRLTVL.

CDR3 nucleotides: TGTGCCAGCAGGCCGACAGGGACGGCCTATGGCTACACCTTC. This sequence encodes CASRPTGTAYGYTF. The chain combines TRBV2 with TRBJ1-2; TRBD1 matches at 7 bases. J lost 4 bases, V lost 6 bases, and 8 bases had no gene match. The CDR3 runs 14 residues. Germline CDR1 and CDR2: SNHLY and FYNNEI.

The V gene is TRBV3-1 (or the pseudogene TRBV3-2), the J gene TRBJ2-3; 8 positions agree with TRBD2. V lost 1 base, J lost 5 bases, and 14 bases stayed unmatched. CDR3 length equals 18 residues. CDR1 is LGHDT, CDR2 YNNKEL, per germline (reference sequence). The CDR3 DNA is TGTGCCAGCAGCCAAGGCTTTGGGCGGGGGGTGCATGTAGATACGCAGTATTTT. It yields the protein CASSQGFGRGVHVDTQYF.

This chain joins TRBV25-1 and TRBJ2-7; TRBD1 aligns across 8 bases. Trimming at V came to 8 bases and at J to 5 bases, leaving 14 bases not matched to a gene. The length of the CDR3 is 15 residues. Germline lookup yields CDR1 MGHDK and CDR2 SYGVNS. The CDR3 nucleotides are TGTGCCAGCGGGCCCTGGGACAGGTCGTCCCACGAGCAGTACTTC. This encodes CASGPWDRSSHEQYF.

The table lists this clone with a few counts. This rearrangement joins TRBV9 to TRBJ1-1; no definite D call. Germline CDR1 and CDR2: SGDLS and YYNGEE. V was shortened by 0 bases and J by 1 base, with 4 bases between the two germline ends. The CDR3 covers 13 residues. CDR3 sequence: CASSVVQNTEAFF. Written as DNA, the CDR3 is TGTGCCAGCAGCGTAGTTCAGAACACTGAAGCTTTCTTT.

The chain has TRBV18 and TRBJ2-5; D may be TRBD1 (6 bases). The germline CDR1 and CDR2 sequences are KGHSH and LQKENI. There are 15 residues in the CDR3. Trimming left V 3 bases short and J 1 base short, with 12 bases between. This chain's CDR3 is CASSPMRGTQETQYF. In nucleotides, the CDR3 is TGTGCCAGCTCACCGATGAGGGGGACCCAAGAGACCCAGTACTTC.

The V gene is TRBV7-3, the J gene TRBJ2-1, with TRBD2 identical over 11 bases. The CDR3 has 16 residues. The germline V gene has CDR1 SGHTA and CDR2 FQGTGA. The V and J ends lost 4 bases and 7 bases, in that order; junction bases with no gene match: 9. CDR3 sequence: CASSSPSGGRANEQFF. The CDR3 coding sequence is TGTGCCAGCAGCTCCCCTAGCGGGGGGCGAGCGAATGAGCAGTTCTTC.

The chain couples TRBV10-3 to TRBJ1-3; 8 bases map to TRBD1. The CDR3 covers 15 residues. V was clipped by 6 bases and J by 1 base; unmatched bases: 5. The germline gives CDR1 ENHRY, CDR2 SYGVKD. The CDR3 region has the DNA TGTGCCATCAGCGGACAGGGTGGTTCTGGAAACACCATATATTTT. Its protein product is CAISGQGGSGNTIYF.

V usage is TRBV24-1 and J usage is TRBJ2-7, with unresolved D. Germline CDR1 reads KGHDR; CDR2 reads SFDVKD. The length of the CDR3 is 12 residues. Trimming cost V 3 bases and J 5 bases, with 7 bases left between them. The DNA of the CDR3 is TGTGCCACCAGTGATATACATGACGAGCAGTACGTC. This translates into CATSDIHDEQYV.

About this clone itself: The junction differs from germline at one of its ends, possibly a read error. The chain has TRBV6-1 and TRBJ2-7, with D perhaps TRBD1 (7 bases). Germline CDR1 reads MNHNS; CDR2 reads SASEGT. The CDR3 sequence is 12 residues long. The CDR3 here is CASSEAEGARFF. CDR3 sequence (DNA): TGTGCCAGCAGTGAAGCGGAGGGGGCGCGTTTCTTC.

J is TRBJ2-7 and V is TRBV6-5; no firm D call. CDR1 MNHEY and CDR2 SVGAGI come from the germline V gene. The V end was cut by 7 bases, the J end by 0 bases, with 13 bases between. CDR3 length: 14 amino acids. The CDR3 sequence: CASIYTPGSYEQYV. DNA of the CDR3: TGTGCCAGCATTTATACCCCGGGCTCCTACGAGCAGTACGTC.

This sequence joins TRBV3-1 (or the pseudogene TRBV3-2) and TRBJ1-6; TRBD1 is a possible D gene (5 bases). Germline CDR1 is LGHDT and CDR2 is YNNKEL (reference sequence). The CDR3 extends over 15 amino acids. V was pared by 0 bases and J by 7 bases, with 10 bases between. CDR3 sequence reads: CASSQDGGRNSPLHF. As DNA, the CDR3 is TGTGCCAGCAGCCAAGACGGGGGAAGGAATTCACCCCTCCACTTT.

The rearrangement uses TRBV6-1 and TRBJ1-2, with 10 bases identical to TRBD1. V shed 3 bases and J 6 bases; nucleotides not matched to a gene: 1. The CDR3 extends over 13 amino acids. Germline V gives CDR1 MNHNS, CDR2 SASEGT. The CDR3 region is CASSEGTGDGYTF. Written as DNA, the CDR3 is TGTGCCAGCAGTGAGGGGACAGGGGATGGCTACACCTTC.

This clone was recorded only once. The V gene is TRBV28, the J gene TRBJ2-2; TRBD1 matches at 9 bases. Germline CDR1 MDHEN, CDR2 SYDVKM. CDR3 length: 15 residues. With V trimmed by 5 bases and J by 6 bases, 7 bases remained unmatched. In DNA, the CDR3 is TGTGCCAGCAGTCGCTCTTACAGGGGGCCCGGGGAGCTGTTTTTT. It yields the protein CASSRSYRGPGELFF.

The chain carries TRBV5-8 and TRBJ2-7; perhaps TRBD2 as D (6 bases). Per germline, CDR1 SGHTS and CDR2 YDEGEE. This CDR3 region has 13 residues. The V end was cut by 9 bases, the J end by 3 bases, with 16 bases between. CDR3 residues: CATSPGRFYEQYF. CDR3 nucleotide sequence: TGTGCCACCTCCCCTGGGAGGTTCTACGAGCAGTACTTC.

The chain employs TRBV10-3 and TRBJ1-1, with D perhaps TRBD1 (6 bases). In germline, CDR1 is ENHRY, CDR2 SYGVKD. CDR3 length equals 13 residues. Between the trimmed V and J ends, which lost 10 bases and 5 bases, there was a span of 17 bases. The DNA for the CDR3 is TGTGCCACAAGGGGGGGGGAGGAGACTGAAGCTTTCTTT. Protein: CATRGGEETEAFF.

This rearrangement joins TRBV24-1 to TRBJ2-5; a weak D match, TRBD1 (6 bases). Trimming left V 3 bases short and J 4 bases short, with 14 bases between. CDR3 length: 15 amino acids. The germline V gene encodes CDR1 KGHDR and CDR2 SFDVKD. Here the CDR3 reads CATSDPAGVRETQYF. CDR3 sequence (DNA): TGTGCCACCAGTGATCCGGCAGGGGTTCGAGAGACCCAGTACTTC.

In regard to this clone: The sample has other DNA sequences that encode this CDR3 too. The genes are TRBV30 and TRBJ1-5, with D perhaps matching TRBD1 (5 bases). Trimming stripped 0 bases from V and 2 bases from J, with 14 bases between. This CDR3 region has 16 residues. Germline CDR1 GTSNPN, CDR2 SVGIG (reference sequence). CDR3 coding DNA: TGTGCCTGGAGTGTAAGGAGAGGAGGGGGCAATCAGCCCCAGCATTTT. Its translation is CAWSVRRGGGNQPQHF.